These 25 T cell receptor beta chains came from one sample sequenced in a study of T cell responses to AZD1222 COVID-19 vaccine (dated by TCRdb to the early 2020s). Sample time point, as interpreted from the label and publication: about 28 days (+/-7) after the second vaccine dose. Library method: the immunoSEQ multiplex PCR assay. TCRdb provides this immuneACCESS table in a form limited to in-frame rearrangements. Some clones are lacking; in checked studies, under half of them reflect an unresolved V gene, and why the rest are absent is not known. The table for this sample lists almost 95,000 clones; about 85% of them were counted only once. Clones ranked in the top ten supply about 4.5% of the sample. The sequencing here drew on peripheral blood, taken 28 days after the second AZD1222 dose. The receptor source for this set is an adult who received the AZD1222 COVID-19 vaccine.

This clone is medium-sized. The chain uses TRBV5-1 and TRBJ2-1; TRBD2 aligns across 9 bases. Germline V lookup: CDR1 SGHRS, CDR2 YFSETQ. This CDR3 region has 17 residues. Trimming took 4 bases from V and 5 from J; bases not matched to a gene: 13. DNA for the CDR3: TGCGCCAGCAGCCTCGGGACTAGCTGGGGCCCCAACAATGAGCAGTTCTTC. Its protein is CASSLGTSWGPNNEQFF.

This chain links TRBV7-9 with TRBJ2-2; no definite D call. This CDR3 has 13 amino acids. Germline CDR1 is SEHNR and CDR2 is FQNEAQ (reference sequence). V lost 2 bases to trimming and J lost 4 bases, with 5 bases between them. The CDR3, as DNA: TGTGCCAGCAGCTTAAGCAGCACCGGGGAGCTGTTTTTT. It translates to CASSLSSTGELFF.

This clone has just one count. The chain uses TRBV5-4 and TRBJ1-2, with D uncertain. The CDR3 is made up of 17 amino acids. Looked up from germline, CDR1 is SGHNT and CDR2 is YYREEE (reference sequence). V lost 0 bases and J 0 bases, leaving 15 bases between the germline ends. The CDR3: CASSLESDLGANYGYTF. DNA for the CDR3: TGTGCCAGCAGCTTGGAATCGGACCTCGGAGCTAACTATGGCTACACCTTC.

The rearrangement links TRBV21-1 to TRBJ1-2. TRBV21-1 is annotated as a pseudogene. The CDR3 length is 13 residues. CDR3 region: CASSGKDGYGYTF. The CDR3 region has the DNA TGTGCCAGCAGCGGTAAGGACGGCTATGGCTACACCTTC.

The CDR3 spells CASSRGITGELFF. In DNA, the CDR3 is TGTGCCAGCAGTCGCGGGATCACCGGGGAGCTGTTTTTT. The rearrangement uses TRBV27 and TRBJ2-2; D is possibly TRBD2 (6 bases). The germline CDR1 and CDR2 sequences are MNHEY and SMNVEV (reference sequence). The CDR3 sequence is 13 residues long. The germline V and J ends were trimmed by 5 bases and 4 bases, with 8 bases remaining between them.

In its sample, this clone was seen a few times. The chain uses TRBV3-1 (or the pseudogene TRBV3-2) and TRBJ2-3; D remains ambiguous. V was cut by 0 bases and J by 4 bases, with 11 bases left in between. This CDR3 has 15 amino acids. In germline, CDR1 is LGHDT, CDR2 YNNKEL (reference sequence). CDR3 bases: TGTGCCAGCAGCCAAGAGCGCCCCCGCGCAGATACGCAGTATTTT. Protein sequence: CASSQERPRADTQYF.

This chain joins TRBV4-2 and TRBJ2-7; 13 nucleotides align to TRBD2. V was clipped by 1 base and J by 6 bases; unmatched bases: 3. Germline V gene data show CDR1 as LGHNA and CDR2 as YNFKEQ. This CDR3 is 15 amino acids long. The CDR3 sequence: CASSQGTSGSSEQYF. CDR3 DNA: TGTGCCAGCAGCCAAGGGACTAGCGGGAGCAGCGAGCAGTACTTC.

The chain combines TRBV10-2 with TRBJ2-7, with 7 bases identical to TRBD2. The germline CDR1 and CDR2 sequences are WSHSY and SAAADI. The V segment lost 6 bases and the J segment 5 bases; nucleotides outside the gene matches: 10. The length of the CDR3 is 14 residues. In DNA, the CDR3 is TGCGCCAGCAGAGAGAGCGGGATGTTCCACGAGCAGTACTTC. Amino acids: CASRESGMFHEQYF.

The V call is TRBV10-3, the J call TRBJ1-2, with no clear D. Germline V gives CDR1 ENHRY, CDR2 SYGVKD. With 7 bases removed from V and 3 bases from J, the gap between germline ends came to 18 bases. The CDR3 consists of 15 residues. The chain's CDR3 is CAITPSTGEDYGYTF. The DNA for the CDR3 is TGTGCCATCACCCCCTCAACCGGAGAGGACTATGGCTACACCTTC.

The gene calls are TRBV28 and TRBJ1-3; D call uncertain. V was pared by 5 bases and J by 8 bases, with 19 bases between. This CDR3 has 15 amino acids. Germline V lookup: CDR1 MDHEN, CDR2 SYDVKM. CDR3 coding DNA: TGTGCCAGCAGTCCGCTGGGTCTAATCCGACACACCATATATTTT. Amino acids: CASSPLGLIRHTIYF.

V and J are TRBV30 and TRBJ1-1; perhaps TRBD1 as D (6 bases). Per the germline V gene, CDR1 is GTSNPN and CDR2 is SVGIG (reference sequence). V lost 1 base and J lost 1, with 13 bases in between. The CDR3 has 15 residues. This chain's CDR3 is CAWSEGDSRNTEAFF. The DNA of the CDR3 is TGTGCCTGGAGTGAGGGGGATTCAAGGAACACTGAAGCTTTCTTT.

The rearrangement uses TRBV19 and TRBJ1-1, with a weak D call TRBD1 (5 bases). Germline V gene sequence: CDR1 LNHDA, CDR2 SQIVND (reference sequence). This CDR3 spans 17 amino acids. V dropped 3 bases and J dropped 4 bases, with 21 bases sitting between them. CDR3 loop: CASSMGQGRVWGTEAFF. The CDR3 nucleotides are TGTGCCAGTAGTATGGGGCAGGGCCGGGTTTGGGGCACTGAAGCTTTCTTT.

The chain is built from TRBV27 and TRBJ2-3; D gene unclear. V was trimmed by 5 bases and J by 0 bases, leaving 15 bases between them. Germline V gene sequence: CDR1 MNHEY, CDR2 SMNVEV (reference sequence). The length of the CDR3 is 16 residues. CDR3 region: CASSAQIITSTDTQYF. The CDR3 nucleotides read TGTGCCAGCAGTGCTCAGATAATAACTAGCACAGATACGCAGTATTTT.

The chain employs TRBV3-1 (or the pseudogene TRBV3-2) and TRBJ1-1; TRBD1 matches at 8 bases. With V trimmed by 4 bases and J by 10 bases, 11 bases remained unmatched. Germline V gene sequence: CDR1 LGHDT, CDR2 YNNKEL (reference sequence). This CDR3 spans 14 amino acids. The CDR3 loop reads CASSPLQIQGGAFF. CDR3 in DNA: TGTGCCAGCAGCCCTCTTCAAATACAGGGGGGAGCTTTCTTT.

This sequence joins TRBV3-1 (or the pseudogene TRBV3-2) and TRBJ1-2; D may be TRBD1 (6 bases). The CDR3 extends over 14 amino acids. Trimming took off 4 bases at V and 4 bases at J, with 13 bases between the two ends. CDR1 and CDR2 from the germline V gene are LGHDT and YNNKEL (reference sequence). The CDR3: CASSLSGASYGYTF. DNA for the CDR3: TGTGCCAGCAGCCTCTCGGGGGCAAGCTATGGCTACACCTTC.

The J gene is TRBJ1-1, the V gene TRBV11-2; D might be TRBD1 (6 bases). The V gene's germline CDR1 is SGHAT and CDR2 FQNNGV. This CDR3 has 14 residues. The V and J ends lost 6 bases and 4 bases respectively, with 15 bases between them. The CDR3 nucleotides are TGTGCCAGCAGAGCCGGGACAATGGTCACTGAAGCTTTCTTT. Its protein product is CASRAGTMVTEAFF.

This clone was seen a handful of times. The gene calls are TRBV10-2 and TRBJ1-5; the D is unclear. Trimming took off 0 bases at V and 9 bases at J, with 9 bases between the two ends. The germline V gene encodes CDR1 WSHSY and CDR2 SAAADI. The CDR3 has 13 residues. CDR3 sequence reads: CASSESLGGPQHF. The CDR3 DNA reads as TGCGCCAGCAGTGAGTCGCTAGGCGGGCCCCAGCATTTT.

CDR3 nucleotide sequence: TGTGCCAGCAGCGTGGGCGCGGGGGAGTACAATGAGCAGTTCTTC. Its protein product is CASSVGAGEYNEQFF. The gene calls are TRBV7-3 and TRBJ2-1, with 7 bases matching TRBD2. This CDR3 spans 15 amino acids. The junction had 8 bases not matched to a gene; V was cut back by 5 bases and J by 4 bases. CDR1 and CDR2 from the germline V gene are SGHTA and FQGTGA.

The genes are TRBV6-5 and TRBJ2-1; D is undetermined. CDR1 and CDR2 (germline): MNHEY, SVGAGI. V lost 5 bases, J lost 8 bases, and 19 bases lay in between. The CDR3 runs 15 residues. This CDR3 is CASSITRTSVDEQFF. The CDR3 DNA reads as TGTGCCAGCAGTATCACACGGACCTCGGTCGATGAGCAGTTCTTC.

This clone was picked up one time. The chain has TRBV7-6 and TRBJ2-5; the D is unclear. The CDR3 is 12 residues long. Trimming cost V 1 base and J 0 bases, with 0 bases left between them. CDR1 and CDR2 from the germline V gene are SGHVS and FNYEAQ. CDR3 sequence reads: CASSLDQETQYF. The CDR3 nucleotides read TGTGCCAGCAGCTTAGACCAAGAGACCCAGTACTTC.

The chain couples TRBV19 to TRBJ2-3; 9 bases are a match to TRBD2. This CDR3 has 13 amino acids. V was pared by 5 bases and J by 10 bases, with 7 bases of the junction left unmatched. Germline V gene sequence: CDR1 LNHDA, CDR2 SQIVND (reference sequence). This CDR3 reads CASSPTGTSSQYF. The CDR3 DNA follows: TGTGCCAGTAGTCCAACCGGGACTAGCTCGCAGTATTTT.

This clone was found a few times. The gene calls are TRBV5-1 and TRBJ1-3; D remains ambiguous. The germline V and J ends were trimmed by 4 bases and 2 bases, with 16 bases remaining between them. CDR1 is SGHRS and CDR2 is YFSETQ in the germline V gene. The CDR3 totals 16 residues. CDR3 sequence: CASSPMDPLAGNTIYF. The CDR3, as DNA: TGCGCCAGCAGCCCTATGGACCCCCTCGCTGGAAACACCATATATTTT.

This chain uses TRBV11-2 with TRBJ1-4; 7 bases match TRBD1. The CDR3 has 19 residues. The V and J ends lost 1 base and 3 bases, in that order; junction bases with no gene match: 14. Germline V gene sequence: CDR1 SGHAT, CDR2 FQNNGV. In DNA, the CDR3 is TGTGCCAGCAGCTTAGGAGAGAGATTTCACAGGGGTCCTAATGAAAAACTGTTTTTT. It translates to CASSLGERFHRGPNEKLFF. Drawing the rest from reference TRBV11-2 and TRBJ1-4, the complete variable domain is EAGVAQSPRYKIIEKRQSVAFWCNPISGHATLYWYQQILGQGPKLLIQFQNNGVVDDSQLPKDRFSAERLKGVDSTLKIQPAKLEDSAVYLCASSLGERFHRGPNEKLFFGSGTQLSVL.

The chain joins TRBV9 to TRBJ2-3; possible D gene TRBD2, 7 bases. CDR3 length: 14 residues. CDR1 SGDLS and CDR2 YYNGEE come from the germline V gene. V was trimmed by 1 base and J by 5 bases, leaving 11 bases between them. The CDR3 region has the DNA TGTGCCAGCAGCGTATGGGGGGGCGGAGATACGCAGTATTTT. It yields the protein CASSVWGGGDTQYF.

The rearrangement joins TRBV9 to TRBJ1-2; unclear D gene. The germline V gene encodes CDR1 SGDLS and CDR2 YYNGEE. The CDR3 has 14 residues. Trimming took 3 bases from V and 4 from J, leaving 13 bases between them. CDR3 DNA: TGTGCCAGCAGCGGGACGGGAGGTAGCTATGGCTACACCTTC. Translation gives CASSGTGGSYGYTF.